Listed below are T cell receptor beta chains from one sample, sequenced in a study of PD-1 blockade in classical Hodgkin lymphoma. The protocol was immunoSEQ multiplex PCR, while the TCRdb copy is restricted to in-frame clones and leaves out a portion. This sample has 27,000 or so clones, with around three quarters found just once. The sequences come from peripheral blood mononuclear cells (PBMCs), collected before the fourth cycle of nivolumab. These receptors were taken from a human donor with classical Hodgkin lymphoma. CDR3s include the opening cysteine and the closing phenylalanine or tryptophan. Fields, in order: clone size, V gene, CDR3 length, J gene, D gene, CDR3 protein, CDR3 DNA. A D gene is named only where the DNA matches it firmly. A row's size may be missing; if present it is once, few, many or a size class.

NA	TRBV6-5	15	TRBJ1-1	NA	CASSPPQGRNTEAFF	TGTGCCAGCAGTCCCCCACAGGGAAGGAACACTGAAGCTTTCTTT
NA	TRBV11-2	12	TRBJ2-1	NA	CASRGSNNEQFF	TGTGCCAGCAGAGGATCCAACAATGAGCAGTTCTTC
NA	TRBV2	13	TRBJ2-1	TRBD2	CASSDLGGDEQFF	TGTGCCAGCAGTGACCTCGGGGGGGATGAGCAGTTCTTC
NA	TRBV7-7	15	TRBJ2-5	TRBD2	CASSPTSGAGETQYF	TGTGCCAGCAGCCCTACTAGCGGGGCGGGAGAGACCCAGTACTTC
NA	TRBV9	14	TRBJ2-1	NA	CASSVENYPNEQFF	TGTGCCAGCAGCGTAGAGAACTACCCTAATGAGCAGTTCTTC
NA	TRBV20-1	11	TRBJ2-1	NA	CSATNQNEQFF	TGCAGTGCAACTAACCAGAATGAGCAGTTCTTC
NA	TRBV4-3	20	TRBJ2-5	TRBD2	CASSQDHPTLEGRGQETQYF	TGCGCCAGCAGCCAAGATCACCCGACCTTGGAGGGGAGGGGCCAAGAGACCCAGTACTTC
NA	TRBV5-6	11	TRBJ2-7	NA	CASSFSYEQYF	TGTGCCAGCAGCTTTTCCTACGAGCAGTACTTC
NA	TRBV10-3	15	TRBJ2-3	TRBD2	CASDPSGGGTDTQYF	TGTGCCTCAGACCCTAGCGGGGGAGGGACAGATACGCAGTATTTT
NA	TRBV5-1	13	TRBJ1-2	NA	CASSPGRDYGYTF	TGCGCCAGCAGCCCGGGACGGGACTATGGCTACACCTTC
NA	TRBV28	15	TRBJ2-3	NA	CASSRPDGRVGTQYF	TGTGCCAGCAGTCGCCCGGACGGGCGGGTGGGGACGCAGTATTTT
NA	TRBV7-2	14	TRBJ2-3	NA	CASSLEPVGDTQYF	TGTGCCAGCAGCTTAGAACCGGTCGGAGATACGCAGTATTTT
once	TRBV6-6	14	TRBJ2-1	NA	CASSSTQGYNEQFF	TGTGCCAGCAGTTCGACCCAGGGTTACAATGAGCAGTTCTTC
once	TRBV11-2	11	TRBJ2-1	NA	CASSLHNEQFF	TGTGCCAGCAGCTTACACAATGAGCAGTTCTTC
NA	TRBV11-2	17	TRBJ1-1	TRBD1	CASSLEWAGGLNTEAFF	TGTGCCAGCAGCTTAGAGTGGGCAGGGGGCCTGAACACTGAAGCTTTCTTT
NA	TRBV7-2	16	TRBJ2-1	NA	CASSLDPLSGSNEQFF	TGTGCCAGCAGCTTAGACCCTCTCTCCGGGTCCAATGAGCAGTTCTTC
NA	TRBV7-2	15	TRBJ2-3	NA	CASSENGLATDTQYF	TGTGCCAGCAGCGAAAACGGACTGGCCACAGATACGCAGTATTTT
NA	TRBV28	15	TRBJ1-5	NA	CASSSTWGGNQPQHF	TGTGCCAGCAGCTCCACCTGGGGCGGCAATCAGCCCCAGCATTTT
NA	TRBV30	12	TRBJ2-4	NA	CAWSDRGRIQYF	TGTGCCTGGAGTGACCGGGGCCGCATTCAGTACTTC
few	TRBV7-2	15	TRBJ2-5	TRBD2	CASSQTSGNQETQYF	TGTGCCAGCAGCCAAACTAGCGGGAACCAAGAGACCCAGTACTTC
NA	TRBV21-1	14	TRBJ1-4	NA	CASSMTGAGEKLFF	TGTGCCAGCAGCATGACAGGGGCAGGTGAAAAACTGTTTTTT
NA	TRBV4-2	16	TRBJ2-1	TRBD2	CASSQDWLTSGNEQFF	TGTGCCAGCAGCCAAGACTGGCTCACTAGCGGCAATGAGCAGTTCTTC
NA	TRBV4-3	15	TRBJ1-1	NA	CASSQVMTANTEAFF	TGCGCCAGCAGCCAAGTAATGACAGCGAACACTGAAGCTTTCTTT
NA	TRBV6-4	14	TRBJ1-4	TRBD1	CASSARDRGEKLFF	TGTGCCAGCAGTGCGAGGGACAGGGGCGAAAAACTGTTTTTT
once	TRBV7-6	17	TRBJ2-1	TRBD1	CASSLNRRTGAYNEQFF	TGTGCCAGCAGCCTAAACCGTAGGACAGGGGCCTACAATGAGCAGTTCTTC
NA	TRBV7-7	20	TRBJ2-1	TRBD2	CASSQLSVAGVSTAYNEQFF	TGTGCCAGCAGTCAATTATCAGTAGCGGGGGTCTCCACCGCCTACAATGAGCAGTTCTTC
NA	TRBV28	13	TRBJ1-5	NA	CASSFLEYQPQHF	TGTGCCAGCAGTTTTCTAGAGTACCAGCCCCAGCATTTT
NA	TRBV9	16	TRBJ1-2	NA	CASSVEGDWLDYGYTF	TGTGCCAGCAGCGTAGAGGGGGACTGGTTGGACTATGGCTACACCTTC
NA	TRBV28	16	TRBJ1-2	NA	CASSLAGSGINYGYTF	TGTGCCAGCAGTTTGGCAGGGTCCGGGATTAACTATGGCTACACCTTC
NA	TRBV19	16	TRBJ2-3	NA	CASSDRHPPGTDTQYF	TGTGCCAGTAGTGACCGACACCCTCCCGGCACAGATACGCAGTATTTT
NA	TRBV5-1	13	TRBJ1-2	TRBD1	CASSLGQGEGYTF	TGCGCCAGCAGCTTGGGCCAGGGGGAGGGCTACACCTTC
NA	TRBV6-6	13	TRBJ2-2	NA	CASSPGASGELFF	TGTGCCAGCAGTCCTGGGGCGTCCGGGGAGCTGTTTTTT
NA	TRBV7-9	14	TRBJ1-1	TRBD1	CASSPRQGDTEAFF	TGTGCCAGCAGCCCGCGACAGGGCGACACTGAAGCTTTCTTT
NA	TRBV7-2	13	TRBJ2-2	TRBD1	CASRKQGPGELFF	TGTGCCAGCAGGAAACAGGGGCCCGGGGAGCTGTTTTTT
NA	TRBV10-1	13	TRBJ2-7	NA	CASSAQNSYEQYF	TGCGCCAGCAGTGCACAAAACTCCTACGAGCAGTACTTC
NA	TRBV2	15	TRBJ1-1	NA	CASSEKAAMNTEAFF	TGTGCCAGCAGTGAAAAGGCGGCCATGAACACTGAAGCTTTCTTT
NA	TRBV2	14	TRBJ1-5	TRBD1	CASSEDRGGQPQHF	TGTGCCAGCAGTGAAGACAGGGGGGGCCAGCCCCAGCATTTT
NA	TRBV7-9	14	TRBJ1-1	TRBD1	CASTLGQGDTEAFF	TGTGCCAGCACTCTGGGACAGGGCGACACTGAAGCTTTCTTT
few	TRBV5-6	13	TRBJ2-2	TRBD1	CASSFTGDGELFF	TGTGCCAGCAGCTTCACAGGGGACGGGGAGCTGTTTTTT
NA	TRBV7-3	16	TRBJ2-3	NA	CASSLREHHSTDTQYF	TGTGCCAGCAGCTTAAGGGAGCACCATTCCACAGATACGCAGTATTTT
few	TRBV7-9	12	TRBJ2-5	TRBD1	CASSPSGGTQYF	TGTGCCAGCAGCCCCTCAGGGGGGACCCAGTACTTC
NA	TRBV11-3	17	TRBJ2-1	TRBD2	CASSPGGTLSSYNEQFF	TGTGCCAGCAGCCCCGGGGGGACCTTAAGCTCCTACAATGAGCAGTTCTTC
medium-sized	TRBV5-6	17	TRBJ2-5	NA	CASSWDGPTISKETQYF	TGTGCCAGCAGCTGGGATGGACCGACCATAAGCAAAGAGACCCAGTACTTC
NA	TRBV19	16	TRBJ1-6	NA	CASSIGRNSYNSPLHF	TGTGCCAGTAGTATTGGCCGAAACTCCTATAATTCACCCCTCCACTTT
NA	TRBV18	13	TRBJ1-2	NA	CASSPSGYYGYTF	TGTGCCAGCTCACCGTCGGGTTACTATGGCTACACCTTC
NA	TRBV18	15	TRBJ2-6	NA	CASSPWTSGANVLTF	TGTGCCAGCTCGCCATGGACCTCTGGGGCCAACGTCCTGACTTTC